The 23 T cell receptor beta chains reported below all come from one sample, sequenced in a study of T cells in Graves' hyperthyroidism and ophthalmopathy. RNA transcripts yielded amplified TCR beta CDR3 regions. When the TCR CDR3 underwent first-round RT-PCR, the HTBI primer set was used. Via MiXCR, TCRdb re-called the multiplex PCR reads, giving one row per CDR3 protein. The table shows roughly 250,000 distinct CDR3 sequences, with about 20% occurring only once. Sequenced sample: blood. Source of these receptors: a man under 40 with Graves' ophthalmopathy.

V and J are TRBV20-1 and TRBJ2-5; D gene uncertain. The ends were cut back, 0 bases at V and 1 base at J, with 9 bases in the middle. Germline CDR1 reads DFQATT; CDR2 reads SNEGSKA (reference sequence). CDR3 length: 14 residues. CDR3 DNA: TGCAGTGCTAGAGATCTGCACAGCCAAGAGACCCAGTACTTC. It yields the protein CSARDLHSQETQYF.

This clonotype showed up many times. V usage is TRBV7-9 and J usage is TRBJ2-3, with 8 bases aligning to TRBD2. The CDR3 covers 13 residues. The J segment lost 5 bases and the V segment lost 7 bases, leaving 5 bases of the junction unmatched. The germline gives CDR1 SEHNR, CDR2 FQNEAQ (reference sequence). For the CDR3, the DNA is TGTGCCAGCATTCAGCGGGAGCTAGATACGCAGTATTTT. Translating it yields CASIQRELDTQYF.

J is TRBJ2-7 and V is TRBV6-1; D possibly corresponds to TRBD1 (6 bases). The V gene lost 6 bases and the J gene lost 5 bases, with 20 bases spanning the gap. Germline V gene lookup returns CDR1 MNHNS and CDR2 SASEGT. CDR3 length equals 15 residues. The CDR3 DNA reads as TGTGCCAGCAGAGAACAGGGATCGCCACTGAACGAGCAGTACTTC. Protein sequence: CASREQGSPLNEQYF.

This clonotype was detected only a few times. This chain links TRBV7-9 with TRBJ1-5; no firm D call. The CDR3 has 15 amino acids. V was trimmed by 0 bases and J by 3 bases, leaving 9 bases between them. Germline V gene sequence: CDR1 SEHNR, CDR2 FQNEAQ (reference sequence). CDR3 amino acids: CASSLAGRYNQPQHF. DNA of the CDR3: TGTGCCAGCAGCTTAGCAGGGCGCTACAATCAGCCCCAGCATTTT.

With respect to this clonotype: A junction boundary mismatches the germline segment, possibly from a read error. The V call is TRBV3-1, the J call TRBJ2-5, with 7 bases fitting TRBD2. The CDR3 length is 16 residues. Germline-derived CDR1 and CDR2 are LGHDT and YNNKEL (reference sequence). In DNA form, the CDR3 reads TGTGCCAGCAGCGAAGAATGGGCGGGAGCGACGGAGACCCAGTACTTC. Amino acids: CASSEEWAGATETQYF.

This clonotype has a count of ten or more. The chain links TRBV20-1 to TRBJ2-1, with 10 bases identical to TRBD1. Germline loops: CDR1 DFQATT, CDR2 SNEGSKA (reference sequence). CDR3 length: 16 amino acids. V gave up 2 bases and J gave up 1 base; unmatched junction bases: 5. The CDR3 DNA follows: TGCAGTGCTAGAAAGGGACAGGGGAGTTCCTACAATGAGCAGTTCTTC. Amino acid sequence: CSARKGQGSSYNEQFF.

This clonotype was seen a handful of times. The chain links TRBV28 to TRBJ2-3; D unresolved. Trimming removed 4 bases at V and 4 bases at J, with 12 bases between. Germline CDR1 is MDHEN and CDR2 is SYDVKM. The CDR3 covers 14 residues. The CDR3 loop reads CASSSPNSADTQYF. The CDR3 DNA follows: TGTGCCAGCAGTTCCCCGAATTCGGCAGATACGCAGTATTTT.

This clonotype showed up just a few times. This sequence joins TRBV9 and TRBJ1-5; TRBD1 matches 10 bases. Germline CDR1 and CDR2: SGDLS and YYNGEE. The trim removed 3 bases at V and 7 bases at J, leaving 7 bases unmatched. The CDR3 sequence is 15 residues long. The CDR3: CASSDGTGVGQPQHF. CDR3 sequence (DNA): TGTGCCAGCAGCGACGGGACAGGGGTCGGCCAGCCCCAGCATTTT.

This clonotype was observed at least ten times. The chain employs TRBV14 and TRBJ2-7; D gene unclear. The germline V gene has CDR1 SGHDN and CDR2 FVKESK. The CDR3 has 12 residues. The V end was cut by 3 bases, the J end by 6 bases, with 9 bases between. The CDR3 sequence: CASSQVRSEQYF. The CDR3 DNA sequence: TGTGCCAGCAGCCAGGTTCGAAGCGAGCAGTACTTC.

This chain connects TRBV5-8 to TRBJ2-7; tentatively, D is TRBD1 (6 bases). From germline, CDR1 is SGHTS and CDR2 YDEGEE. CDR3 length: 13 amino acids. Trimming stripped 4 bases from V and 2 bases from J, with 10 bases between. The CDR3 spells CASSGDITYEQYF. The CDR3 region has the DNA TGTGCCAGCAGCGGGGACATAACCTACGAGCAGTACTTC.

The CDR3 DNA sequence: TGTGCCAGCAGCTTATGGGGGGCCTACGAGCAGTACTTC. This translates into CASSLWGAYEQYF. The chain is built from TRBV7-9 and TRBJ2-7, with D perhaps TRBD2 (6 bases). Trimming shortened V by 2 bases and J by 2 bases, and 7 bases separated the two germline ends. Germline values: CDR1 SEHNR, CDR2 FQNEAQ (reference sequence). This CDR3 spans 13 amino acids.

J is TRBJ1-1 and V is TRBV4-1; D remains unclear. Germline CDR1 is MGHRA and CDR2 is YSYEKL. CDR3 length: 15 residues. The germline V and J ends were trimmed by 3 bases and 1 base, with 12 bases remaining between them. CDR3 sequence: CASSQGITPNTEAFF. CDR3 nucleotides: TGCGCCAGCAGCCAGGGTATAACACCGAACACTGAAGCTTTCTTT.

This chain links TRBV19 with TRBJ1-2; the match to TRBD1 covers 11 bases. The J segment lost 4 bases and the V segment lost 1 base, leaving 2 bases of the junction unmatched. The length of the CDR3 is 15 residues. Germline V gene data show CDR1 as LNHDA and CDR2 as SQIVND (reference sequence). This CDR3 reads CASSIVGTGGYGYTF. CDR3 DNA sequence: TGTGCCAGTAGTATAGTTGGGACAGGGGGCTATGGCTACACCTTC.

This clonotype was seen at least ten times. V gene TRBV7-9 combines with J gene TRBJ1-2; TRBD1 aligns across 8 bases. Germline V gives CDR1 SEHNR, CDR2 FQNEAQ (reference sequence). With 1 base clipped from V and 2 bases from J, the junction kept 0 bases outside the gene matches. This CDR3 contains 14 residues. This chain's CDR3 is CASSLGTGNYGYTF. CDR3 sequence (DNA): TGTGCCAGCAGCTTAGGGACAGGGAACTATGGCTACACCTTC.

This clonotype was detected ten times or more. This chain uses TRBV11-3 with TRBJ1-1, with D uncertain. The germline V gene has CDR1 SGHNT and CDR2 YENEEA. With 4 bases removed from V and 6 bases from J, the gap between germline ends came to 12 bases. The CDR3 covers 13 residues. This CDR3 is CASSSSRAAEAFF. CDR3 nucleotide sequence: TGTGCCAGCAGCTCCTCCCGGGCCGCTGAAGCTTTCTTT.

This clonotype was counted many times. The V gene is TRBV5-5, the J gene TRBJ2-1; no firm D call. This CDR3 contains 11 residues. V lost 5 bases to trimming and J lost 6 bases, with 6 bases between them. Germline V CDR1 and CDR2: SGHKS, YYEKEE (reference sequence). CDR3 in amino acids: CASRVANEQFF. CDR3 coding DNA: TGTGCCAGCAGGGTAGCCAATGAGCAGTTCTTC.

This clonotype was observed a few times. V usage is TRBV5-1 and J usage is TRBJ1-3, with D possibly TRBD1 on 5 matching bases. Germline V gene sequence: CDR1 SGHRS, CDR2 YFSETQ. With 0 bases removed from V and 2 bases from J, the gap between germline ends came to 9 bases. The CDR3 covers 15 residues. The CDR3 DNA sequence: TGCGCCAGCAGCTTGGCCCGACAGACTGGAAACACCATATATTTT. Translation gives CASSLARQTGNTIYF. Together with reference TRBV5-1 and TRBJ1-3, the CDR3 gives the full variable domain: KAGVTQTPRYLIKTRGQQVTLSCSPISGHRSVSWYQQTPGQGLQFLFEYFSETQRNKGNFPGRFSGRQFSNSRSEMNVSTLELGDSALYLCASSLARQTGNTIYFGEGSWLTVV.

The chain recombines TRBV9 with TRBJ2-3; perhaps TRBD2 as D (6 bases). Trimming took off 0 bases at V and 1 base at J, with 9 bases between the two ends. Germline-derived CDR1 and CDR2 are SGDLS and YYNGEE. The CDR3 loop spans 15 amino acids. CDR3 sequence (DNA): TGTGCCAGCAGCGTAGTCGGGGGAGGCACAGATACGCAGTATTTT. Translating it yields CASSVVGGGTDTQYF.

This clonotype has only a few counts. The V call is TRBV27, the J call TRBJ1-2; TRBD1 aligns across 11 bases. J lost 4 bases, V lost 5 bases, and 9 bases had no gene match. Germline V gene data show CDR1 as MNHEY and CDR2 as SMNVEV (reference sequence). The length of the CDR3 is 16 residues. The CDR3 DNA is TGTGCCAGCAGTCCCGGGACAGGGGGTAAGGGCTATGGCTACACCTTC. Amino acids: CASSPGTGGKGYGYTF.

V gene TRBV24-1 combines with J gene TRBJ2-7; 12 nucleotides match TRBD2. Germline V gives CDR1 KGHDR, CDR2 SFDVKD. J gave up 2 bases and V 0 bases, and 7 bases lay outside the gene matches. This CDR3 is built from 18 residues. The DNA of the CDR3 is TGTGCCACCAGTGATTTGCAGCTAGCGGGAGGGCCCCCCTACGAGCAGTACTTC. Translated, it gives CATSDLQLAGGPPYEQYF.

The chain combines TRBV5-1 with TRBJ2-2, with 7 nucleotides matching TRBD2. V was clipped by 4 bases and J by 6 bases; unmatched bases: 12. This CDR3 is 16 amino acids long. In germline, CDR1 is SGHRS, CDR2 YFSETQ. The DNA of the CDR3 is TGCGCCAGCAGCCCCCGACCCGGACTAGTGGCCGGGGAGCTGTTTTTT. It is translated as CASSPRPGLVAGELFF.

This clonotype was picked up many times. The chain links TRBV18 to TRBJ2-5, with D unresolved. CDR3 length: 14 amino acids. V shed 4 bases and J shed 2 bases, with 11 bases lying between them. Germline V gives CDR1 KGHSH, CDR2 LQKENI. CDR3 coding DNA: TGTGCCAGCTCACGTCTTACAAGACAAGAGACCCAGTACTTC. Residues: CASSRLTRQETQYF. Supplemented by reference TRBV18 and TRBJ2-5, the full variable domain reads NAGVMQNPRHLVRRRGQEARLRCSPMKGHSHVYWYRQLPEEGLKFMVYLQKENIIDESGMPKERFSAEFPKEGPSILRIQQVVRGDSAAYFCASSRLTRQETQYFGPGTRLLVL.

The rearrangement uses TRBV28 and TRBJ1-5; possibly TRBD1 for D (5 bases). Trimming took 5 bases from V and 3 from J, leaving 17 bases between them. Germline CDR1 is MDHEN and CDR2 is SYDVKM. This CDR3 comprises 16 residues. The CDR3 region is CASSESRGGTNQPQHF. The CDR3 DNA is TGTGCCAGCAGTGAGTCTCGGGGGGGGACCAATCAGCCCCAGCATTTT.